Following are 18 T cell receptor beta chains from one sample sequenced in a study of blood T cell repertoires in COVID-19. Only in-frame clones appear in the TCRdb table, and some are missing; sequencing was by immunoSEQ multiplex PCR. The sample has 250,000 or so clones, approximately 86% seen once. The sequenced material came from PBMCs or T cells enriched from blood (not recorded which). The receptors originated from a woman under 30 who had recovered from COVID-19.

The V call is TRBV19, the J call TRBJ2-6; 10 bases agree with TRBD1. Per the germline V gene, CDR1 is LNHDA and CDR2 is SQIVND (reference sequence). The trim removed 5 bases at V and 0 bases at J, leaving 10 bases unmatched. The CDR3 consists of 19 residues. Written as DNA, the CDR3 is TGTGCCAGTAGTGTTCGGTTAGGACAGGGGGACTCTGGGGCCAACGTCCTGACTTTC. The encoded protein is CASSVRLGQGDSGANVLTF.

This clone occurred once. V is TRBV5-5 and J is TRBJ2-7; 7 nucleotides match TRBD1. This CDR3 comprises 19 residues. V lost 0 bases, J lost 2 bases, and 17 bases stayed unmatched. Germline V CDR1 and CDR2: SGHKS, YYEKEE (reference sequence). CDR3 loop: CASSLGDRIYLSSPYEQYF. CDR3 nucleotide sequence: TGTGCCAGCAGCTTGGGGGACAGAATATACCTTTCCAGTCCCTACGAGCAGTACTTC.

The chain combines TRBV11-2 with TRBJ2-1; 9 bases match TRBD2. The junction had 12 bases not matched to a gene; V was cut back by 8 bases and J by 7 bases. The CDR3 length is 15 residues. Germline CDR1 is SGHAT and CDR2 is FQNNGV. The CDR3 nucleotides are TGTGCCAGCTCAAAAATCGGGCTAGCGGGGAATGAGCAGTTCTTC. It specifies CASSKIGLAGNEQFF.

V is TRBV9 and J is TRBJ2-7; 7 bases map to TRBD1. The V segment lost 3 bases and the J segment 3 bases; nucleotides outside the gene matches: 6. The CDR3 is made up of 14 amino acids. Germline V gene lookup returns CDR1 SGDLS and CDR2 YYNGEE. The CDR3 sequence: CASSETGSLYEQYF. CDR3 DNA: TGTGCCAGCAGCGAGACAGGGTCGCTCTACGAGCAGTACTTC. Filled out from reference TRBV9 and TRBJ2-7, the complete variable domain reads DSGVTQTPKHLITATGQRVTLRCSPRSGDLSVYWYQQSLDQGLQFLIQYYNGEERAKGNILERFSAQQFPDLHSELNLSSLELGDSALYFCASSETGSLYEQYFGPGTRLTVT.

CDR3 loop: CASSLDLQGTQYF. As DNA, the CDR3 is TGTGCCAGCAGCCTCGACCTACAGGGGACCCAGTACTTC. This sequence joins TRBV7-8 and TRBJ2-5, with a possible D match to TRBD1 (6 bases). Germline CDR1 SGHVS, CDR2 FQNEAQ. The CDR3 runs 13 residues. V lost 5 bases and J lost 7, with 14 bases in between.

The chain links TRBV29-1 to TRBJ1-1, with TRBD1 as a possible D gene (6 bases). Between the trimmed V and J ends, which lost 4 bases and 13 bases, there was a span of 13 bases. From germline, CDR1 is SQVTM and CDR2 ANQGSEA. The CDR3 runs 10 residues. The CDR3 DNA follows: TGCAGCGTTGTCACAGGGTCTATTTTCTTT. This translates into CSVVTGSIFF.

This chain connects TRBV9 to TRBJ2-5; 8 bases fit TRBD2. Germline V gene lookup returns CDR1 SGDLS and CDR2 YYNGEE. CDR3 size: 15 residues. V lost 0 bases to trimming and J lost 5 bases; unmatched junction nucleotides: 6. The CDR3 sequence: CASSVAGGRAETQYF. The DNA for the CDR3 is TGTGCCAGCAGCGTAGCGGGGGGGCGAGCCGAGACCCAGTACTTC.

V usage is TRBV18 and J usage is TRBJ1-1; no reliable D call. CDR1 KGHSH and CDR2 LQKENI come from the germline V gene. This CDR3 region has 13 residues. Between the trimmed V and J ends, which lost 3 bases and 1 base, there was a span of 6 bases. The CDR3 spells CASSPAANTEAFF. The DNA of the CDR3 is TGTGCCAGCTCACCCGCGGCGAACACTGAAGCTTTCTTT.

The chain recombines TRBV6-1 with TRBJ1-6; D is possibly TRBD1 (5 bases). CDR1 is MNHNS, CDR2 SASEGT, per germline. V was pared by 3 bases and J by 0 bases, with 9 bases between. The CDR3 spans 16 residues. CDR3 nucleotides: TGTGCCAGCAGTGACGGAGACAGCTCCTATAATTCACCCCTCCACTTT. Residues: CASSDGDSSYNSPLHF.

The genes are TRBV27 and TRBJ1-5; tentative D call: TRBD1 (5 bases). V gave up 6 bases and J gave up 7 bases, with 16 bases separating them. This CDR3 region has 14 residues. CDR1 MNHEY and CDR2 SMNVEV come from the germline V gene (reference sequence). CDR3 bases: TGTGCCAGCAGCCATGGGACGGCGGGACAGCCCCAGCATTTT. Translating gives CASSHGTAGQPQHF.

V is TRBV2 and J is TRBJ1-2; D remains unclear. Germline CDR1 is SNHLY and CDR2 is FYNNEI. V was trimmed by 1 base and J by 5 bases, leaving 8 bases between them. The CDR3 loop spans 13 amino acids. This chain's CDR3 is CASSEGAAYGYTF. DNA for the CDR3: TGTGCCAGCAGTGAAGGGGCAGCTTATGGCTACACCTTC.

The chain employs TRBV30 and TRBJ1-4; TRBD1 matches at 9 bases. Looked up from germline, CDR1 is GTSNPN and CDR2 is SVGIG (reference sequence). After removal of 1 base from V and 11 bases from J, the junction contained 5 bases not matched to a gene. The CDR3 consists of 13 residues. The chain's CDR3 is CAWSEGQGLKLFF. The CDR3 region has the DNA TGTGCCTGGAGTGAGGGACAGGGTCTGAAACTGTTTTTT.

V is TRBV19 and J is TRBJ2-2, with TRBD1 identical over 11 bases. This CDR3 region has 14 residues. With V trimmed by 8 bases and J by 6 bases, 5 bases remained unmatched. In germline, CDR1 is LNHDA, CDR2 SQIVND (reference sequence). Here the CDR3 reads CASSGQGAPGELFF. CDR3 coding DNA: TGTGCCAGTTCTGGACAGGGGGCGCCCGGGGAGCTGTTTTTT.

The V gene is TRBV7-9, the J gene TRBJ1-6; 11 bases map to TRBD1. The length of the CDR3 is 15 residues. Germline loops: CDR1 SEHNR, CDR2 FQNEAQ (reference sequence). Trimming at V came to 4 bases and at J to 9 bases, leaving 5 bases not matched to a gene. CDR3 nucleotides: TGTGCCAGCAGCTGGGACAGGGGGATCAGTTCACCCCTCCACTTT. As protein: CASSWDRGISSPLHF.

This clone was found a few times. The chain recombines TRBV2 with TRBJ2-1; TRBD2 matches at 9 bases. Germline CDR1 reads SNHLY; CDR2 reads FYNNEI. The CDR3 is 14 residues long. Trimming at V came to 6 bases and at J to 10 bases, leaving 10 bases not matched to a gene. The CDR3 loop is CASRSGTSQREQFF. The CDR3 bases are TGTGCCAGCAGGTCCGGGACTAGCCAACGGGAGCAGTTCTTC.

The chain's CDR3 is CASCRGNSYNEQFF. In DNA, the CDR3 is TGTGCCAGCTGTCGGGGTAACTCCTACAATGAGCAGTTCTTC. This chain connects TRBV27 to TRBJ2-1; possible D gene TRBD2, 5 bases. Germline V gives CDR1 MNHEY, CDR2 SMNVEV (reference sequence). The CDR3 runs to 14 residues. The ends were cut back, 8 bases at V and 0 bases at J, with 11 bases in the middle.

V gene TRBV28 combines with J gene TRBJ2-1, with 8 bases identical to TRBD2. This CDR3 contains 16 residues. CDR1 and CDR2 from the germline V gene are MDHEN and SYDVKM. The J segment lost 2 bases and the V segment lost 6 bases, leaving 9 bases of the junction unmatched. CDR3: CASSNLKLAAYNEQFF. In nucleotides, the CDR3 is TGTGCCAGCAGCAACTTAAAACTAGCGGCCTACAATGAGCAGTTCTTC.

The chain has TRBV30 and TRBJ2-7; D perhaps matches TRBD1 (5 bases). The length of the CDR3 is 13 residues. V dropped 0 bases and J dropped 3 bases, with 9 bases sitting between them. Germline CDR1 and CDR2: GTSNPN and SVGIG (reference sequence). CDR3 sequence (DNA): TGTGCCTGGAGTGTACTAAGGGGCTACGAGCAGTACTTC. Protein product: CAWSVLRGYEQYF.